The 19 T cell receptor beta chains below all came from one sample that was sequenced in a study of Graves' ophthalmopathy and Graves' hyperthyroidism. The TCR beta CDR3 regions underwent amplification from RNA transcripts. RT-PCR with HTBI primers came first, then second-round multiplex PCR. TCRdb redid the calling of the multiplex PCR reads with MiXCR, one entry per CDR3 protein. The sample consists of 900,000 to 1,200,000 distinct CDR3 sequences, roughly 35% of them appearing once. The sequencing sample was made of peripheral blood or thyroid tissue (not recorded which). These receptor sequences come from an adult man with Graves' hyperthyroidism.

The gene calls are TRBV19 and TRBJ1-1; D is unresolved. The V gene lost 9 bases and the J gene lost 1 base, with 15 bases spanning the gap. The V gene's germline CDR1 is LNHDA and CDR2 SQIVND (reference sequence). The CDR3 covers 14 residues. The CDR3 sequence: CASHGYGRNTEAFF. CDR3 coding DNA: TGTGCCAGCCACGGGTATGGAAGGAACACTGAAGCTTTCTTT. The full variable domain, completed using reference TRBV19 and TRBJ1-1, is DGGITQSPKYLFRKEGQNVTLSCEQNLNHDAMYWYRQDPGQGLRLIYYSQIVNDFQKGDIAEGYSVSREKKESFPLTVTSAQKNPTAFYLCASHGYGRNTEAFFGQGTRLTVV.

The chain carries TRBV7-6 and TRBJ1-3; the D gene is possibly TRBD1 (6 bases). The CDR3 has 17 residues. In germline, CDR1 is SGHVS, CDR2 FNYEAQ. Trimming shortened V by 4 bases and J by 0 bases, and 16 bases separated the two germline ends. CDR3 DNA: TGTGCCAGCAGCTATTATGGGGGCGCCGACTCTGGAAACACCATATATTTT. Translation gives CASSYYGGADSGNTIYF.

This clonotype showed up many times. The chain uses TRBV5-1 and TRBJ2-7, with TRBD2 matching 7 bases. The V segment lost 4 bases and the J segment 2 bases; nucleotides outside the gene matches: 6. Germline values: CDR1 SGHRS, CDR2 YFSETQ. The CDR3 sequence is 14 residues long. The CDR3 bases are TGCGCCAGCAGCCGACTAGCCGAAGCCTACGAGCAGTACTTC. It is translated as CASSRLAEAYEQYF.

The chain uses TRBV25-1 and TRBJ1-2; weak D call: TRBD1 (6 bases). The CDR3 is 12 residues long. V dropped 10 bases and J dropped 6 bases, with 15 bases sitting between them. Germline V gene data show CDR1 as MGHDK and CDR2 as SYGVNS. CDR3 sequence reads: CATNQGRHGYTF. CDR3 coding DNA: TGTGCCACTAACCAGGGGCGACATGGCTACACCTTC.

A word on this clonotype: A much larger clone sits a single nucleotide away, making a read error possible. Here the CDR3 omits its conserved ending phenylalanine or tryptophan, so a read error is the likely source. This chain links TRBV29-1 with TRBJ1-2, with 10 bases identical to TRBD1. Unmatched junction bases numbered 13, after V lost 4 bases and J lost 2 bases. The germline V gene has CDR1 SQVTM and CDR2 ANQGSEA. This CDR3 comprises 17 residues. The CDR3 spells CSVGGGGSGQGNYGYTL. The CDR3 bases are TGCAGCGTTGGGGGGGGAGGATCGGGACAGGGGAACTATGGCTACACCCTC.

The rearrangement links TRBV20-1 to TRBJ1-5, with D hard to call. There are 8 residues in the CDR3. Germline lookup yields CDR1 DFQATT and CDR2 SNEGSKA (reference sequence). V was clipped by 0 bases and J by 12 bases, with 0 bases between them. The CDR3 loop reads CSARDQHF. Written as DNA, the CDR3 is TGCAGTGCTAGAGACCAGCATTTT.

This clonotype appeared a few times. The chain recombines TRBV28 with TRBJ1-5; D is perhaps TRBD1 (6 bases). This CDR3 has 16 amino acids. Germline CDR1 reads MDHEN; CDR2 reads SYDVKM. The ends were cut back, 2 bases at V and 0 bases at J, with 11 bases in the middle. The CDR3 here is CASSLRQVYSNQPQHF. CDR3 in DNA: TGTGCCAGCAGTTTACGACAGGTCTATAGCAATCAGCCCCAGCATTTT.

The chain carries TRBV7-6 and TRBJ2-5; the D is unclear. This CDR3 region has 14 residues. Germline lookup yields CDR1 SGHVS and CDR2 FNYEAQ. V was clipped by 3 bases and J by 5 bases, with 13 bases between them. CDR3 region: CASSFAELRETQYF. CDR3 nucleotides: TGTGCCAGCAGCTTTGCGGAGCTCCGGGAGACCCAGTACTTC.

V usage is TRBV7-9 and J usage is TRBJ1-1, with 8 bases fitting TRBD1. The CDR3 has 15 amino acids. After removal of 1 base from V and 3 bases from J, the junction contained 4 bases not matched to a gene. Looked up from germline, CDR1 is SEHNR and CDR2 is FQNEAQ (reference sequence). The CDR3: CASSLGDRTYTEAFF. In DNA form, the CDR3 reads TGTGCCAGCAGCTTAGGGGACAGGACGTACACTGAAGCTTTCTTT.

V gene TRBV5-6 combines with J gene TRBJ2-7, with TRBD2 as a possible D gene (7 bases). The CDR3 totals 12 residues. V was cut by 2 bases and J by 6 bases, with 9 bases left in between. Germline loops: CDR1 SGHDT, CDR2 YYEEEE. The CDR3 reads CASSFGGPEQYF. CDR3 coding DNA: TGTGCCAGCAGCTTCGGGGGGCCCGAGCAGTACTTC.

This clonotype was found once. A read error may account for a junction end that differs from germline. This CDR3 reads CASSISGGTNVEPFF. The CDR3 DNA sequence: TGCGCCAGCAGCATCAGCGGGGGGACGAACGTGGAGCCGTTTTTT. The chain links TRBV4-1 to TRBJ2-2; 9 nucleotides align to TRBD2. This CDR3 region has 15 residues. Germline CDR1 reads MGHRA; CDR2 reads YSYEKL.

This chain uses TRBV2 with TRBJ2-7; D could derive from TRBD1 or TRBD2 (5 bases each). The CDR3 sequence is 14 residues long. The germline V gene encodes CDR1 SNHLY and CDR2 FYNNEI. Trimming pared 6 bases from V and 2 bases from J, leaving 14 bases between. DNA for the CDR3: TGTGCCAGCAGGCCCGGGACGGATCCCTACGAGCAGTACTTC. It specifies CASRPGTDPYEQYF.

V usage is TRBV7-9 and J usage is TRBJ1-5; weak D call: TRBD1 (5 bases). CDR3 length: 15 amino acids. The germline V gene has CDR1 SEHNR and CDR2 FQNEAQ (reference sequence). The V end lost 5 bases, the J end lost 6 bases, and 17 bases lay between the germline ends. The CDR3 region is CASSPIGIGVQPQHF. The CDR3, as DNA: TGTGCCAGCAGCCCTATAGGAATAGGGGTTCAGCCCCAGCATTTT.

This clonotype has just a few counts. The chain carries TRBV7-2 and TRBJ2-2; 8 bases match TRBD1. The germline V gene has CDR1 SGHTA and CDR2 FQGNSA. This CDR3 is 13 amino acids long. Trimming removed 7 bases from V and 6 bases from J; junction bases left unmatched: 4. CDR3 sequence: CASTRQGPGELFF. CDR3 DNA sequence: TGTGCCAGCACACGACAGGGGCCCGGGGAGCTGTTTTTT.

This clonotype came up many times. This chain uses TRBV29-1 with TRBJ2-7; 9 bases line up with TRBD2. Per the germline V gene, CDR1 is SQVTM and CDR2 is ANQGSEA. The trim removed 6 bases at V and 0 bases at J, leaving 3 bases unmatched. The CDR3 totals 13 residues. CDR3 bases: TGCAGCGTCGATAGCGGGAGCTCCTACGAGCAGTACTTC. Amino acid sequence: CSVDSGSSYEQYF.

This clonotype was counted at least ten times. CDR3 in amino acids: CASSEARGATGELFF. The DNA for the CDR3 is TGTGCCAGCAGTGAAGCACGGGGTGCCACCGGGGAGCTGTTTTTT. This sequence joins TRBV2 and TRBJ2-2; tentatively, D is TRBD2 (5 bases). The CDR3 has 15 residues. The germline V and J ends were trimmed by 0 bases and 4 bases, with 9 bases remaining between them. Germline lookup yields CDR1 SNHLY and CDR2 FYNNEI.

This clonotype was recorded many times. This chain links TRBV20-1 with TRBJ1-1; 7 bases are shared with TRBD1. From germline, CDR1 is DFQATT and CDR2 SNEGSKA (reference sequence). The CDR3 spans 13 residues. Trimming cost V 1 base and J 7 bases; bases outside gene matches: 6. The CDR3 nucleotides are TGCAGTGCTAGAGCCCCCGGGACAGTTGAAGCTTTCTTT. Encoded protein: CSARAPGTVEAFF.

This clonotype was counted ten times or more. This sequence joins TRBV15 and TRBJ2-7, with D perhaps matching TRBD1 or TRBD2 (5 bases each). V lost 1 base to trimming and J lost 0 bases, with 10 bases between them. The CDR3 covers 15 residues. The V gene's germline CDR1 is LNHNV and CDR2 YYDKDF (reference sequence). CDR3 nucleotide sequence: TGTGCCACCAGCAGAGTCGCAGGGAGCTCCTACGAGCAGTACTTC. Its protein is CATSRVAGSSYEQYF.

Ten or more counts support this clonotype. CDR3 coding DNA: TGTGCCAGCAGTGAATTCCAGATTGAGACCCAGTACTTC. It is translated as CASSEFQIETQYF. V usage is TRBV25-1 and J usage is TRBJ2-5; D is uncertain. This CDR3 spans 13 amino acids. Germline loops: CDR1 MGHDK, CDR2 SYGVNS. Trimming stripped 1 base from V and 5 bases from J, with 8 bases between.